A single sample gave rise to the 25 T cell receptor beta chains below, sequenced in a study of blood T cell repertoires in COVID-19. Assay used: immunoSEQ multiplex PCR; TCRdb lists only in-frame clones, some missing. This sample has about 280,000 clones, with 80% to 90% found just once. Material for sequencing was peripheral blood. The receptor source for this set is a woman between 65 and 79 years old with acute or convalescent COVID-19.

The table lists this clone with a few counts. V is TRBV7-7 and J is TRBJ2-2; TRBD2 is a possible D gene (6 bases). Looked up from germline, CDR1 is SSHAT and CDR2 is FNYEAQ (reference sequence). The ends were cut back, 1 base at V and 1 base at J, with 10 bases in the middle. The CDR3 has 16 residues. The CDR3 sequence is CASSLGGGVNTGELFF. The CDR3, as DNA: TGTGCCAGCAGCTTAGGAGGCGGGGTGAACACCGGGGAGCTGTTTTTT. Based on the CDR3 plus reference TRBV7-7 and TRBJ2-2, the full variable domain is GAGVSQSPRYKVTKRGQDVTLRCDPISSHATLYWYQQALGQGPEFLTYFNYEAQPDKSGLPSDRFSAERPEGSISTLTIQRTEQRDSAMYRCASSLGGGVNTGELFFGEGSRLTVL.

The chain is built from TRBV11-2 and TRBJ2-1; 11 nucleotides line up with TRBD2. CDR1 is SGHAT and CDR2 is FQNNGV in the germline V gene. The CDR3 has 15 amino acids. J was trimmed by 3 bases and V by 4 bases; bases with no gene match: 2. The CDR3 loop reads CASSWLAGGYNEQFF. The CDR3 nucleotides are TGTGCCAGCAGCTGGCTAGCGGGGGGCTACAATGAGCAGTTCTTC.

The CDR3 reads CASSRSASGIPEQFF. The CDR3 DNA reads as TGTGCCAGCAGTCGGTCAGCCAGCGGAATACCTGAGCAGTTCTTC. V is TRBV6-6 and J is TRBJ2-1; D is perhaps TRBD2 (5 bases). CDR1 and CDR2 from the germline V gene are MNHNY and SVGAGI (reference sequence). Deletions cut 5 bases from V and 9 bases from J, with 20 bases between. The CDR3 loop spans 15 amino acids.

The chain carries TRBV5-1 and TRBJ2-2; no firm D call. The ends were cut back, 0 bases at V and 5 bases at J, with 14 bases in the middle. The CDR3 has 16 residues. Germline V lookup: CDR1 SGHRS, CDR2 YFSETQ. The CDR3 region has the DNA TGCGCCAGCAGCTTGGAGGCCCCGAGGTCGACCGGGGAGCTGTTTTTT. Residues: CASSLEAPRSTGELFF.

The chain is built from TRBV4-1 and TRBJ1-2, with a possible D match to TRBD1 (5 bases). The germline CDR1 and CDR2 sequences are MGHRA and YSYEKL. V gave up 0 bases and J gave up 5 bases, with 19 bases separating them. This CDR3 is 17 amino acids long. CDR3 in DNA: TGCGCCAGCAGCCAAGATCTGGGGTTGGGGGGGGTATATGGCTACACCTTC. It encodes CASSQDLGLGGVYGYTF.

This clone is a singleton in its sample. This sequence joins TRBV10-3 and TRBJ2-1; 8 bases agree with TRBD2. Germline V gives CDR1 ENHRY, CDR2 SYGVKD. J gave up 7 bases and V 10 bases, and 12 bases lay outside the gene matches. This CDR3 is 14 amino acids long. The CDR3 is CATMDGGGRNEQFF. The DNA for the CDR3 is TGTGCCACCATGGACGGGGGGGGCCGGAATGAGCAGTTCTTC.

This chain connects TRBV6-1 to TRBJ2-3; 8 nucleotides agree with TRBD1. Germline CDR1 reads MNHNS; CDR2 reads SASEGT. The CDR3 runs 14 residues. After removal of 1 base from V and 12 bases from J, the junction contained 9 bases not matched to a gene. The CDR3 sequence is CASSEGQGPQSQYF. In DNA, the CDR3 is TGTGCCAGCAGTGAAGGACAGGGGCCACAGTCTCAGTATTTT.

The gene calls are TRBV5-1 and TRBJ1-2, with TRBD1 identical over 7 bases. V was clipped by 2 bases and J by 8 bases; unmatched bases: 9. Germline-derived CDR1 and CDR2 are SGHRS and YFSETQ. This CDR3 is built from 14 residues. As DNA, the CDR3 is TGCGCCAGCAGCTTCGGGACAGCAACCGAGGGCTACACCTTC. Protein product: CASSFGTATEGYTF.

As DNA, the CDR3 is TGTGCCAGCAGCCCCCGACAGGGGGGTGTGGACTATGGCTACACCTTC. Protein sequence: CASSPRQGGVDYGYTF. The chain couples TRBV9 to TRBJ1-2; 9 nucleotides agree with TRBD1. V lost 4 bases and J lost 3; bases outside the gene matches: 10. CDR3 size: 16 residues. Germline assignment: CDR1 SGDLS and CDR2 YYNGEE. Full variable domain (missing parts from reference TRBV9 and TRBJ1-2): DSGVTQTPKHLITATGQRVTLRCSPRSGDLSVYWYQQSLDQGLQFLIQYYNGEERAKGNILERFSAQQFPDLHSELNLSSLELGDSALYFCASSPRQGGVDYGYTFGSGTRLTVV.

The CDR3 protein is CASSRGRGGQDTQYF. In nucleotides, the CDR3 is TGTGCCAGCAGTCGCGGACGGGGGGGCCAAGATACGCAGTATTTT. The V call is TRBV27, the J call TRBJ2-3, with TRBD2 matching over 8 bases. The J segment lost 5 bases and the V segment lost 5 bases, leaving 9 bases of the junction unmatched. CDR3 size: 15 residues. Germline V lookup: CDR1 MNHEY, CDR2 SMNVEV (reference sequence).

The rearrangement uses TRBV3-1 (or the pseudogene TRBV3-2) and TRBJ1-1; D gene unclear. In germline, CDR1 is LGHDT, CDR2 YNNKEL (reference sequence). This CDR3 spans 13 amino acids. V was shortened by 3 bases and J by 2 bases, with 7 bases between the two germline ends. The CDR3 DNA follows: TGTGCCAGCAGCCATATGGCTAACACTGAAGCTTTCTTT. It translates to CASSHMANTEAFF.

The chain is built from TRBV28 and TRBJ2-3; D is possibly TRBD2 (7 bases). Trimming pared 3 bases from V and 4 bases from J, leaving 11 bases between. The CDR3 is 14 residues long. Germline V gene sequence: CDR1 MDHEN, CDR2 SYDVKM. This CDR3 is CASSFAGAADTQYF. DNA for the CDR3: TGTGCCAGCAGTTTCGCGGGGGCGGCAGATACGCAGTATTTT.

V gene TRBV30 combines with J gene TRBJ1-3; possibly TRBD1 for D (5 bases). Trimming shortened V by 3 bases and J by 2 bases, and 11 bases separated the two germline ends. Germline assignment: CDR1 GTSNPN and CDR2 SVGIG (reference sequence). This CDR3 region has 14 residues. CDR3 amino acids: CAWSPGGPGNTIYF. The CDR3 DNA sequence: TGTGCCTGGAGCCCCGGGGGTCCTGGAAACACCATATATTTT.

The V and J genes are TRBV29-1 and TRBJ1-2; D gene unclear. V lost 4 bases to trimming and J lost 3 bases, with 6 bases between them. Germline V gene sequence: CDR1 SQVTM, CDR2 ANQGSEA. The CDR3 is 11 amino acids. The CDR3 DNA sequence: TGCAGCGTTGGGCTGGACTATGGCTACACCTTC. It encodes CSVGLDYGYTF.

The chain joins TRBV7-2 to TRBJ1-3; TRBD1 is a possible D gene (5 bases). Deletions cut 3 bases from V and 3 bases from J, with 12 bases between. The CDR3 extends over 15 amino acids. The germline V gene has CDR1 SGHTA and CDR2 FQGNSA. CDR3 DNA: TGTGCCAGCAGCTTTCTCGGGGGAAGTGGAAACACCATATATTTT. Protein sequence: CASSFLGGSGNTIYF.

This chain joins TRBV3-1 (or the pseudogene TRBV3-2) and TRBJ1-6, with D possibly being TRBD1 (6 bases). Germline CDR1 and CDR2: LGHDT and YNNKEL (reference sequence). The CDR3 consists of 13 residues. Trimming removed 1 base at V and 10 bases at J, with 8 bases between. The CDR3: CASSQAGDSPLHF. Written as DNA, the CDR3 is TGTGCCAGCAGCCAAGCAGGGGACTCACCCCTCCACTTT.

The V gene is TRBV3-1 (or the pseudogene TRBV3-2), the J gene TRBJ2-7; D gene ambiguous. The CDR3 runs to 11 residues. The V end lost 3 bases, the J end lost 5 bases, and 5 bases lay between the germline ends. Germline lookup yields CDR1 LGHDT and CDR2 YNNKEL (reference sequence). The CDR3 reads CASSHYNEQYF. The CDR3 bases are TGTGCCAGCAGCCATTACAACGAGCAGTACTTC.

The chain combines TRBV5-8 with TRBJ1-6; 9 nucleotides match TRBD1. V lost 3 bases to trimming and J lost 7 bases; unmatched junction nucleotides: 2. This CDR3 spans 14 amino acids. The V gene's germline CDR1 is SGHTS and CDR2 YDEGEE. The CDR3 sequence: CASSWGTGNSPLHF. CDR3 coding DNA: TGTGCCAGCAGCTGGGGGACAGGGAATTCACCCCTCCACTTT.

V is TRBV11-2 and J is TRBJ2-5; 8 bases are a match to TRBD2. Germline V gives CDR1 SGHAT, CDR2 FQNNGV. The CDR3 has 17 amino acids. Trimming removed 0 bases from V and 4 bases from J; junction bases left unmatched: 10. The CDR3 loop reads CASSLDRMAGGIETQYF. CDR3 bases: TGTGCCAGCAGCTTAGATAGGATGGCGGGGGGCATAGAGACCCAGTACTTC.

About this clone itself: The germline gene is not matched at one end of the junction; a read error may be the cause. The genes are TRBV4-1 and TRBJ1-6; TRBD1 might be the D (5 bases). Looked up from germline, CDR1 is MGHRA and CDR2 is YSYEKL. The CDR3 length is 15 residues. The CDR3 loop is CASSQGDQGQYTVYF. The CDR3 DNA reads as TGCGCCAGCAGCCAAGGGGATCAGGGTCAGTATACCGTATACTTT.

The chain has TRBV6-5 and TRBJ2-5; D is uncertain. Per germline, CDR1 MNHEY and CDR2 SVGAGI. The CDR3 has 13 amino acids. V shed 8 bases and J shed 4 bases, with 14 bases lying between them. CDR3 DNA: TGTGCCAGCCGAAAGAACTCAGGAGAGACCCAGTACTTC. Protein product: CASRKNSGETQYF.

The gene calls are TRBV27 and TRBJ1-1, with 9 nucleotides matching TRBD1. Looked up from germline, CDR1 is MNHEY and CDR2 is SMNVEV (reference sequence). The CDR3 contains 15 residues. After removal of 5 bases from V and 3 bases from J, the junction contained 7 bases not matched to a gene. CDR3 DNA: TGTGCCAGCAGTCCGGGGACAGGGCGGTACACTGAAGCTTTCTTT. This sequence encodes CASSPGTGRYTEAFF.

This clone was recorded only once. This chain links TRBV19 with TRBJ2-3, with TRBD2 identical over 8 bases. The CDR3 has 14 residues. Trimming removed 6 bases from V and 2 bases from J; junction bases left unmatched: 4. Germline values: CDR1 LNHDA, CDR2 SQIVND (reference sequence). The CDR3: CASSPGGATDTQYF. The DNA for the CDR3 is TGTGCCAGTAGCCCCGGGGGGGCCACAGATACGCAGTATTTT.

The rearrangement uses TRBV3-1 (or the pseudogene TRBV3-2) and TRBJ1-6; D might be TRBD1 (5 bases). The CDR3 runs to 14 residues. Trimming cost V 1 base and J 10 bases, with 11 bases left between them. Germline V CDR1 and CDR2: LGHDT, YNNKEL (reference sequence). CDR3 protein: CASSQVEGASPLHF. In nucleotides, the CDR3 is TGTGCCAGCAGCCAAGTGGAAGGGGCCTCACCCCTCCACTTT.

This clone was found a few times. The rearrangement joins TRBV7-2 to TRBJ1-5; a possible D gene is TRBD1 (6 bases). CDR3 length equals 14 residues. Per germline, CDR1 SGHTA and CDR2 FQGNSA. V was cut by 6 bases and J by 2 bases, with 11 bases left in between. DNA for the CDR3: TGTGCCAGCAGGTCACAGGGAGGCAATCAGCCCCAGCATTTT. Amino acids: CASRSQGGNQPQHF.